This TCR beta chain was recorded in a study of cytomegalovirus exposure and HLA in healthy donors. Overall study: About 79 million unique TCRs from HLA-typed donors were held in an early data release.

The PCR employed 60 Vbeta primers together with 13 Jbeta primers. Original handling: About 10 million shared chains were among some 80 million unique TCR beta chains counted in a later analysis. Only in-frame clones appear in the TCRdb table, and some are missing; sequencing was by immunoSEQ multiplex PCR. The D gene and trimming were derived from the DNA, and the V and J assignments and clone size from that table. Its table records about 160,000 clones. V gave up 1 base and J gave up 7 bases; unmatched junction bases: 8. The germline V gene encodes CDR1 GTSNPN and CDR2 SVGIG (reference sequence). This CDR3 has 15 amino acids. All the people who gave samples were healthy bone marrow donors.

The TCR comes from a woman between 50 and 59 years old in good health and CMV-seronegative. The chain is built from TRBV30 and TRBJ1-5; 9 bases map to TRBD1. The specimen sequenced was PBMCs. Here the CDR3 DNA reads TGTGCCTGGAGTGGGGGACAGGGCGGAAGCCAGCCCCAGCATTTT. Its protein is CAWSGGQGGSQPQHF.